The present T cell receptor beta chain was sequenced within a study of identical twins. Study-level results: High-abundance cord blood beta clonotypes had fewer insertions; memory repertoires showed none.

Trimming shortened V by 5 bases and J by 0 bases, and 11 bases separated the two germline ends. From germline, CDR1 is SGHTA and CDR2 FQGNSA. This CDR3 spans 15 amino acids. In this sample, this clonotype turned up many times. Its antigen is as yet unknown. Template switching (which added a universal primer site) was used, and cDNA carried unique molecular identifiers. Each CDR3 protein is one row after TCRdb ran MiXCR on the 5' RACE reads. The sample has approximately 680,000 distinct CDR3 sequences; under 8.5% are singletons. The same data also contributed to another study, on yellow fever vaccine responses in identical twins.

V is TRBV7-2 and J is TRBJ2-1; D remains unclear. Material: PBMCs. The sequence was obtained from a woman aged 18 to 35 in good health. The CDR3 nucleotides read TGTGCCAGCAGCCAGGCCGTAGCCTCCTACAATGAGCAGTTCTTC. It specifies CASSQAVASYNEQFF.